The present TCR beta chain was sequenced within a study of blood T cell repertoires in COVID-19. The CDR3 has 13 amino acids. From germline, CDR1 is SGHKS and CDR2 YYEKEE (reference sequence). Trimming took 2 bases from V and 4 from J, leaving 9 bases between them. Per the authors' pipeline: Estimates of nucleated cell counts were drawn from the amplification of reference gene primers. Profiled with immunoSEQ multiplex PCR; TCRdb holds only in-frame clones, not every one. V, J and clone size derive from that table, while D and trimming were established from the DNA sequence. This table has about 110,000 clones, roughly two thirds appearing once. This clone was detected a few times.

This TCR was recovered from an elderly man with acute or convalescent COVID-19. The specimen sequenced was peripheral blood. The rearrangement links TRBV5-5 to TRBJ1-2, with D maybe TRBD1 (5 bases). Here the CDR3 reads CASSFDSIYGYTF. The DNA for the CDR3 is TGTGCCAGCAGCTTTGACAGTATCTATGGCTACACCTTC.